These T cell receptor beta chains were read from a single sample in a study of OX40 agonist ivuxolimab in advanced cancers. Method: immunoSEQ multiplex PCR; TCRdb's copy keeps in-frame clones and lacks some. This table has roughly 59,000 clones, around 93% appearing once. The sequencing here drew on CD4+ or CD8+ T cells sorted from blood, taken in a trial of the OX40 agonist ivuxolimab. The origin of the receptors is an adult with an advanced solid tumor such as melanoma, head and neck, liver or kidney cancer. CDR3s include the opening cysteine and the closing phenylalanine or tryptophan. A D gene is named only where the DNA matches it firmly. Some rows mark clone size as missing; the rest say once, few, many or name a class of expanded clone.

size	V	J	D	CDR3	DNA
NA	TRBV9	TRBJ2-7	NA	CASSPRPGVYSYEQYF	TGTGCCAGCAGCCCCCGACCGGGGGTCTACTCCTACGAGCAGTACTTC
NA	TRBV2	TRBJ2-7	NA	CASLGQGGYEQYF	TGTGCCAGCCTCGGGCAAGGGGGCTACGAGCAGTACTTC
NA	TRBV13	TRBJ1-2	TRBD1	CASSLATGARYGYTF	TGTGCCAGCAGCTTAGCGACAGGGGCGAGGTATGGCTACACCTTC
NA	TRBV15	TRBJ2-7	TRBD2	CATSRPGLAGGPDEQYF	TGTGCCACCAGCAGACCGGGACTAGCGGGAGGGCCGGACGAGCAGTACTTC
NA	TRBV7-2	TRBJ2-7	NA	CASSLMGDPYEQYF	TGTGCCAGCAGCTTAATGGGGGACCCCTACGAGCAGTACTTC
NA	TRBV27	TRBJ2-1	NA	CASSLYGNEQFF	TGTGCCAGCAGTTTATACGGAAATGAGCAGTTCTTC
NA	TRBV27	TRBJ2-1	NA	CASSLVASYNEQFF	TGTGCCAGCAGTTTAGTGGCCTCCTACAATGAGCAGTTCTTC
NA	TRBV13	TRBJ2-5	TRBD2	CASSLEGGRGETQYF	TGTGCCAGCAGCTTAGAGGGCGGGAGGGGAGAGACCCAGTACTTC
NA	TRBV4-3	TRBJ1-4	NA	CASSPAAQGWGEKLFF	TGCGCCAGCAGCCCCGCGGCCCAGGGGTGGGGTGAAAAACTGTTTTTT
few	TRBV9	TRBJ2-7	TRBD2	CASSGREGGDEQYF	TGTGCCAGCAGCGGGCGGGAGGGCGGCGACGAGCAGTACTTC
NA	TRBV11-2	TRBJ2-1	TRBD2	CASSLDTRLAGPYNEQFF	TGTGCCAGCAGCTTAGATACCCGACTAGCGGGACCCTACAATGAGCAGTTCTTC
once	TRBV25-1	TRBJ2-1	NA	CASSDAGEQFF	TGTGCCAGCAGTGACGCAGGTGAGCAGTTCTTC
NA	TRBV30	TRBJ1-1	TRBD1	CAYRDRVNTEAFF	TGTGCCTACCGGGACAGGGTAAACACTGAAGCTTTCTTT
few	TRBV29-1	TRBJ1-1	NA	CSVGQGKNTEAFF	TGCAGCGTCGGTCAGGGGAAGAACACTGAAGCTTTCTTT
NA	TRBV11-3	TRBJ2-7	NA	CASSSRDARNEQYF	TGTGCCAGCAGCTCCCGGGACGCCAGGAACGAGCAGTACTTC
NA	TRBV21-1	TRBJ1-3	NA	CASSKADRNGNTIYF	TGTGCCAGCAGCAAAGCGGACAGGAACGGAAACACCATATATTTT
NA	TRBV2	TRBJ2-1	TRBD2	CASSDTLAGPYNEQFF	TGTGCCAGCAGTGATACCCTAGCGGGACCCTACAATGAGCAGTTCTTC
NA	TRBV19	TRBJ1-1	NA	CASSITGNTEAFF	TGTGCCAGTAGTATAACAGGGAACACTGAAGCTTTCTTT
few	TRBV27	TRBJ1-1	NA	CASSSARGTEAFF	TGTGCCAGCAGTTCTGCGAGAGGCACTGAAGCTTTCTTT
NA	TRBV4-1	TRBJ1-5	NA	CASSSSDEQPQHF	TGCGCCAGCAGCTCCTCTGATGAACAGCCCCAGCATTTT
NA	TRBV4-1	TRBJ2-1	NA	CASSQPSNEQFF	TGCGCCAGCAGCCAACCGTCCAATGAGCAGTTCTTC
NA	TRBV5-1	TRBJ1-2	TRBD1	CASSLGWGQGAGYTF	TGCGCCAGCAGCTTGGGATGGGGACAGGGTGCTGGCTACACCTTC
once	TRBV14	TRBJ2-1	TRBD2	CASSPPGLARDEQFF	TGTGCCAGCAGCCCGCCCGGACTAGCTCGGGATGAGCAGTTCTTC
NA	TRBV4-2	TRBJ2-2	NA	CASSQAGVTNTGELFF	TGTGCCAGCAGCCAAGCAGGGGTTACCAACACCGGGGAGCTGTTTTTT
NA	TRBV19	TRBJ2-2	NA	CASSIISGDTGELFF	TGTGCCAGTAGTATAATTTCCGGGGACACCGGGGAGCTGTTTTTT
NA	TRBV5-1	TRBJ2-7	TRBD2	CASSLVSGGPDEQYF	TGCGCCAGCAGCTTGGTTAGCGGGGGTCCGGACGAGCAGTACTTC
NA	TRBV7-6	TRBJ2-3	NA	CATGGGDIDTQYF	TGTGCCACCGGGGGAGGGGACATAGATACGCAGTATTTT
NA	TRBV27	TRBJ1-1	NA	CASSLSSPNTEAFF	TGTGCCAGCAGTTTATCGTCGCCTAACACTGAAGCTTTCTTT
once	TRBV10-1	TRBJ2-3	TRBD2	CASNSEAGDLYF	TGCGCCAGCAATTCCGAAGCGGGGGACCTGTATTTT
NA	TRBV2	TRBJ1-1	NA	CASRNPDSTEAFF	TGTGCCAGCAGGAACCCGGACAGCACTGAAGCTTTCTTT
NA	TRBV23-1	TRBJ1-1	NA	CASSQSGIRLAGYNTEAFF	TGCGCCAGCAGTCAATCTGGGATTAGGTTAGCAGGATATAACACTGAAGCTTTCTTT
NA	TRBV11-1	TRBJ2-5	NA	CASSLGETQYF	TGTGCCAGCAGCTTGGGGGAGACCCAGTACTTC
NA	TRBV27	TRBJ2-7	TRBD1	CASSKQGARLEQYF	TGTGCCAGCAGTAAGCAGGGGGCCCGTCTCGAGCAGTACTTC
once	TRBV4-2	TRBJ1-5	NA	CVSSQALNQPQHF	TGTGTCAGCAGCCAAGCCTTAAATCAGCCCCAGCATTTT
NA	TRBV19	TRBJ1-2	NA	CASSTLATDSFTINYGYTF	TGTGCCAGTAGTACCCTCGCCACGGACAGTTTTACTATAAACTATGGCTACACCTTC
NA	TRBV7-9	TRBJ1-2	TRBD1	CASSNRDREPYGYTF	TGTGCCAGCAGTAACCGGGACAGGGAACCCTATGGCTACACCTTC
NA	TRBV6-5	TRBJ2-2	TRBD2	CASSYALAGTGELFF	TGTGCCAGCAGTTACGCTCTAGCGGGGACCGGGGAGCTGTTTTTT
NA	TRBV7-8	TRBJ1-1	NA	CASSRGPTEGTEAFF	TGTGCCAGCAGCAGAGGGCCAACGGAGGGCACTGAAGCTTTCTTT
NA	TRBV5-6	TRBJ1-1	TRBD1	CASSLGPQGGTGAFF	TGTGCCAGCAGCTTGGGTCCCCAGGGGGGGACTGGAGCTTTCTTT
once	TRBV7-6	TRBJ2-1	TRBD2	CASSLGLGLATYNEQFF	TGTGCCAGCAGCTTAGGGTTGGGACTAGCTACTTACAATGAGCAGTTCTTC
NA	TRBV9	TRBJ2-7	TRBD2	CASSPEGGPRAGGNEQYF	TGTGCCAGCAGCCCCGAAGGGGGACCGAGAGCGGGAGGCAACGAGCAGTACTTC
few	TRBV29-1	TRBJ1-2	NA	CSVASGPYGYTF	TGCAGCGTTGCTTCAGGGCCCTATGGCTACACCTTC
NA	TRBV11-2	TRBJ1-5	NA	CASSLERGAGQPQHF	TGTGCCAGCAGCTTAGAGAGGGGAGCAGGTCAGCCCCAGCATTTT
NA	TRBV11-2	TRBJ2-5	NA	CASSLGYQGETQYF	TGTGCCAGCAGCTTAGGGTACCAAGGGGAGACCCAGTACTTC
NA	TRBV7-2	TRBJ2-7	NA	CASSLDVAVYEQYF	TGTGCCAGCAGCTTAGATGTCGCCGTATACGAGCAGTACTTC
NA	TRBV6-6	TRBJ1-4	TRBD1	CASSYGTATNEKLFF	TGTGCCAGCAGTTACGGGACAGCAACTAATGAAAAACTGTTTTTT
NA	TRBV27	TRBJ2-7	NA	CASGAGPSYEQYF	TGTGCCAGCGGCGCCGGGCCCTCCTACGAGCAGTACTTC
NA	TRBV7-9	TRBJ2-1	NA	CASSPVIRVQGNEQFF	TGTGCCAGCAGCCCAGTAATAAGGGTTCAGGGCAATGAGCAGTTCTTC
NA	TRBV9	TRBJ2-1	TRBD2	CAGSVGLAGGDEQFF	TGTGCCGGCAGCGTAGGGCTAGCGGGTGGCGATGAGCAGTTCTTC
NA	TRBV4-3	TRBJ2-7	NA	CASSRDRYYEQYF	TGCGCCAGCAGTCGGGACCGGTACTACGAGCAGTACTTC
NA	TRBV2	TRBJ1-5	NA	CASSWAEDSYQPQHF	TGTGCCAGCAGTTGGGCAGAGGACAGCTATCAGCCCCAGCATTTT
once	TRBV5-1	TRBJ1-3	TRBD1	CASAGGRGNTIYF	TGCGCCAGCGCAGGGGGCCGGGGAAACACCATATATTTT
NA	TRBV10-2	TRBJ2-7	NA	CASMHADAYEQYF	TGCGCCAGCATGCATGCCGATGCCTACGAGCAGTACTTC
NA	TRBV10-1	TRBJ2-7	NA	CASSDGGEQYF	TGCGCCAGCAGTGATGGGGGCGAGCAGTACTTC
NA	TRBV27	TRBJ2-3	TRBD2	CASSFIDGGAGDTQYF	TGTGCCAGCAGTTTCATCGACGGGGGGGCGGGAGATACGCAGTATTTT